This TCR beta chain is drawn from a study of identical twins. Study results and limitations: Out-of-frame beta sequences exhibited a weaker degree of excess twin sharing.

V lost 0 bases and J lost 2, with 11 bases in between. Germline V lookup: CDR1 SGHKS, CDR2 YYEKEE (reference sequence). The CDR3 has 15 residues. Each CDR3 protein is one row after TCRdb ran MiXCR on the 5' RACE reads. The sample consists of about 220,000 distinct CDR3 sequences, about 7.5% of them appearing once. At least ten counts were recorded for this clonotype. Its antigen is not identified. These data are also associated with another study on yellow fever vaccine responses in identical twins.

Sequences were obtained from memory (CD45RO+) T cells sorted from blood. The chain carries TRBV5-5 and TRBJ2-5; weak D call: TRBD2 (6 bases). This sequence originates from a woman between 18 and 29 years old in good health. CDR3 in amino acids: CASSLEGLAQETQYF. The CDR3 DNA reads TGTGCCAGCAGCTTGGAGGGACTGGCTCAAGAGACCCAGTACTTC.